These 4 T cell receptor beta chains share one sample of origin, sequenced in a study of early T cells in non-severe SARS-CoV-2 infection. MiXCR was run by TCRdb on the 5' RACE reads, yielding one entry per CDR3 protein. Among approximately 27,000 distinct CDR3 sequences, over 4% were seen once, and the ten largest hold approximately 2.4%. The sequencing sample was made of whole blood. Receptor source: an adult who was a healthcare worker with PCR-confirmed SARS-CoV-2 infection or an uninfected control (not recorded which).

This clonotype turned up a few times. A read error may produce the germline difference seen at one junction end. The chain joins TRBV10-3 to TRBJ1-1; 8 bases match TRBD1. CDR1 and CDR2 from the germline V gene are ENHRY and SYGVKD. CDR3 length: 15 amino acids. The CDR3 reads CAIRTRQGKGTEAFF. The CDR3 DNA sequence: TGTGCTATCAGAACTAGACAGGGGAAAGGCACTGAAGCTTTCTTT.

This clonotype turned up a few times. CDR3 DNA sequence: TGTGCCATCAGGGTGACAGGGCAGAACACTGAAGCTTTCTTT. Translation: CAIRVTGQNTEAFF. The chain uses TRBV10-3 and TRBJ1-1; 7 nucleotides agree with TRBD1. V gave up 6 bases and J gave up 1 base; unmatched junction bases: 5. There are 14 residues in the CDR3. Germline CDR1 reads ENHRY; CDR2 reads SYGVKD.

The V and J genes are TRBV6-5 and TRBJ2-1, with 13 nucleotides matching TRBD2. CDR1 MNHEY and CDR2 SVGAGI come from the germline V gene. V lost 7 bases, J lost 5 bases, and 5 bases stayed unmatched. The CDR3 spans 15 residues. The CDR3 nucleotides read TGTGCCAGCACCTTTACTAGCGGGGGGGACAATGAGCAGTTCTTC. This sequence encodes CASTFTSGGDNEQFF.

This clonotype was recorded many times. The chain joins TRBV7-6 to TRBJ2-3; D may be TRBD1 or TRBD2 (5 bases each). Trimming shortened V by 3 bases and J by 3 bases, and 16 bases separated the two germline ends. The germline V gene encodes CDR1 SGHVS and CDR2 FNYEAQ. This CDR3 region has 16 residues. The CDR3 nucleotides read TGTGCCAGCAGCTTCGAAGGGACCCGCCTTACAGATACGCAGTATTTT. It specifies CASSFEGTRLTDTQYF.